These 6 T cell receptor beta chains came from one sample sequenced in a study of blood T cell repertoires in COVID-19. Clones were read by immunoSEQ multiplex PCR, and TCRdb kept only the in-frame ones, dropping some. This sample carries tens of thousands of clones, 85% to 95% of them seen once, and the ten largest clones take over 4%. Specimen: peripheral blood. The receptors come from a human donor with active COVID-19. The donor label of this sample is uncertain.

In DNA form, the CDR3 reads TGTGCCAGCACCTTACTTCCAGGGGGGAACATTCAGTACTTC. Its translation: CASTLLPGGNIQYF. This sequence joins TRBV6-5 and TRBJ2-4, with D possibly TRBD1 on 7 matching bases. V gave up 7 bases and J gave up 7 bases, with 17 bases separating them. The CDR3 spans 14 residues. Germline assignment: CDR1 MNHEY and CDR2 SVGAGI.

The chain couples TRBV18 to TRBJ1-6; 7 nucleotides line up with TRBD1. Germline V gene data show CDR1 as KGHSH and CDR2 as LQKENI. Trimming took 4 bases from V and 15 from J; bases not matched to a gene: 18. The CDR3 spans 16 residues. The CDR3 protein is CASSLQTGSLGVYLHF. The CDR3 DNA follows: TGTGCCAGCTCACTGCAGACAGGGTCGTTGGGGGTTTACCTCCACTTT.

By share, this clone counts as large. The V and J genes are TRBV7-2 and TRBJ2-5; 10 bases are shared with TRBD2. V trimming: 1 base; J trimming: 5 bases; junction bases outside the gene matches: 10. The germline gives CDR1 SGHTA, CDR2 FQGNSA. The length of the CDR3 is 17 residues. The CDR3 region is CASSLEAGGLIYETQYF. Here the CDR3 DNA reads TGTGCCAGCAGCTTAGAAGCGGGGGGGCTAATCTATGAGACCCAGTACTTC.

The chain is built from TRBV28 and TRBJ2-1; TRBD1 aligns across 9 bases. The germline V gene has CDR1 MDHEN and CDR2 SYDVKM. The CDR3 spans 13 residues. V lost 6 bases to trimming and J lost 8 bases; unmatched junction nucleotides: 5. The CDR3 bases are TGTGCCAGCAGGACAGGGGGATTCGATGAGCAGTTCTTC. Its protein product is CASRTGGFDEQFF.

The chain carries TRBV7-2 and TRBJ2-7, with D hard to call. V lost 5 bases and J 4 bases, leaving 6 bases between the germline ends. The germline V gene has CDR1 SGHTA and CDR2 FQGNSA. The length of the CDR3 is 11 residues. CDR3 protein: CASSLSYEQYF. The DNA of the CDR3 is TGTGCCAGCAGCCTCTCTTACGAGCAGTACTTC.

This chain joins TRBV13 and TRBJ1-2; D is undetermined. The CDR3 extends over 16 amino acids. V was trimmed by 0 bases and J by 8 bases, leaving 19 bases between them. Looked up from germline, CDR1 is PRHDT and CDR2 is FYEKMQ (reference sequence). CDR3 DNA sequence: TGTGCCAGCAGCTTAGGAGGACCACAAGCGGTATTGGGCTACACCTTC. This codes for CASSLGGPQAVLGYTF.